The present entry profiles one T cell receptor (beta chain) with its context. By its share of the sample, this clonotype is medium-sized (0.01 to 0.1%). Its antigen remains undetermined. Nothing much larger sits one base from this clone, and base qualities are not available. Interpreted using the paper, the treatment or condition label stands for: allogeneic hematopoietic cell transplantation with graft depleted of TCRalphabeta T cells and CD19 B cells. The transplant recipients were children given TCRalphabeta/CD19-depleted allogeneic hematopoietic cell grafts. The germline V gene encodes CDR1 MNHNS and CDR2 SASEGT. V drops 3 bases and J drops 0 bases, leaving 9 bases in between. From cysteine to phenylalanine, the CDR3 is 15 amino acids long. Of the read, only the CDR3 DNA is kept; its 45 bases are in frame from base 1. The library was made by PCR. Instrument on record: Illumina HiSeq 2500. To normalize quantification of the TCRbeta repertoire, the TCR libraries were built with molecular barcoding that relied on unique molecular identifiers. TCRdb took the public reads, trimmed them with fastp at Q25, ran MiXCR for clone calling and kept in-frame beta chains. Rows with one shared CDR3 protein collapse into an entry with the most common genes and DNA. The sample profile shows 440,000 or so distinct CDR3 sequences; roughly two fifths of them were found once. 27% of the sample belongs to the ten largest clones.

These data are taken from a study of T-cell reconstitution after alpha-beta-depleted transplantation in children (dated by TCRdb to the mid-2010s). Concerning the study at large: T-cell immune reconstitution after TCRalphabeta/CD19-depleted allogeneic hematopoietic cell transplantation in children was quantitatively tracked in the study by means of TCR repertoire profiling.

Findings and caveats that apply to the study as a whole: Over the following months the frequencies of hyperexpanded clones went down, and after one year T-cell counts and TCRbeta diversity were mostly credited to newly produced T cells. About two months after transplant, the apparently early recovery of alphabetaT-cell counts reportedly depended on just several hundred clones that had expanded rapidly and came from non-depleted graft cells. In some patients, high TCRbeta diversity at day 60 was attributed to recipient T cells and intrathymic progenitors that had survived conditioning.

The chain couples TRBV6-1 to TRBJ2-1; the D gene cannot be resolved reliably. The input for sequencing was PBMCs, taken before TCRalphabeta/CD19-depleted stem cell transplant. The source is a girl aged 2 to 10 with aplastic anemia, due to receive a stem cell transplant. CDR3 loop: CASSEAGRSYNEQFF. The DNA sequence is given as TGTGCCAGCAGTGAGGCAGGACGCTCCTACAATGAGCAGTTCTTC.